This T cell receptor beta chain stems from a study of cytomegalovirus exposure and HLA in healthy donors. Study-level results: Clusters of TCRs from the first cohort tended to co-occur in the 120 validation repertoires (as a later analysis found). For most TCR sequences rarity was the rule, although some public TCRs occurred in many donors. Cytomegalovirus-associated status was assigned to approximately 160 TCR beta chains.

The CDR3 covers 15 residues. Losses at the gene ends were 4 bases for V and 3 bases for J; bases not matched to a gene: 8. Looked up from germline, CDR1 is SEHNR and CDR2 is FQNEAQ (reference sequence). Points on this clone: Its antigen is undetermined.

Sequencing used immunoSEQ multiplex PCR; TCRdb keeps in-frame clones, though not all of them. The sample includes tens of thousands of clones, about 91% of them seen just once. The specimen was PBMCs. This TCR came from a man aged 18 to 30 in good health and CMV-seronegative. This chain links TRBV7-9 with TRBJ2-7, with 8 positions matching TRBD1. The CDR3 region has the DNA TGTGCCAGCAGCTCGACCGGGACAGGCTTCTACGAGCAGTACTTC. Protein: CASSSTGTGFYEQYF.